Shown below are 20 T cell receptor beta chains from a single sample sequenced in a study of blood T cell repertoires in COVID-19. The method was immunoSEQ multiplex PCR; TCRdb's version includes in-frame clones alone and lacks a portion of them. The sample contains approximately 70,000 clones, about nine tenths of which appear only once. The sequencing sample was made of peripheral blood. All receptors come from a man between 65 and 79 years old with active or convalescent COVID-19.

V is TRBV9 and J is TRBJ1-4, with 9 bases identical to TRBD1. With V trimmed by 4 bases and J by 7 bases, 8 bases remained unmatched. The CDR3 length is 15 residues. Germline V gives CDR1 SGDLS, CDR2 YYNGEE. CDR3 protein: CASSPRTGEAEKLFF. The CDR3 DNA is TGTGCCAGCAGCCCCCGGACAGGGGAGGCTGAAAAACTGTTTTTT.

Turning to this clone: Other DNA sequences in the same sample also yield this CDR3. The chain recombines TRBV6-5 with TRBJ1-1; 9 bases agree with TRBD1. This CDR3 region has 15 residues. Germline lookup yields CDR1 MNHEY and CDR2 SVGAGI. Trimming took 5 bases from V and 0 from J; bases not matched to a gene: 4. CDR3 sequence: CASSPGTGLNTEAFF. CDR3 bases: TGTGCCAGCAGTCCCGGGACAGGGCTGAACACTGAAGCTTTCTTT.

The rearrangement links TRBV7-9 to TRBJ2-7, with D maybe TRBD2 (6 bases). This CDR3 is 14 amino acids long. V lost 3 bases and J lost 1, with 10 bases in between. Germline lookup yields CDR1 SEHNR and CDR2 FQNEAQ (reference sequence). Here the CDR3 DNA reads TGTGCCAGCAGCTTGGGAGGTGGGTCCTACGAGCAGTACTTC. It translates to CASSLGGGSYEQYF.

The chain recombines TRBV5-1 with TRBJ2-1, with 13 bases fitting TRBD2. The CDR3 is made up of 18 amino acids. V was pared by 0 bases and J by 1 base, with 4 bases of the junction left unmatched. Germline CDR1 reads SGHRS; CDR2 reads YFSETQ. The CDR3 DNA sequence: TGCGCCAGCAGCTTGGGGACTAGCGGGAGTTTGTCCTACAATGAGCAGTTCTTC. Translation gives CASSLGTSGSLSYNEQFF.

The rearrangement links TRBV19 to TRBJ1-5; TRBD1 matches at 8 bases. This CDR3 contains 14 residues. V trimming: 4 bases; J trimming: 7 bases; junction bases outside the gene matches: 6. Germline V gene sequence: CDR1 LNHDA, CDR2 SQIVND (reference sequence). The CDR3 is CASSTRQGWQPQHF. CDR3 bases: TGTGCCAGTAGTACCCGACAGGGGTGGCAGCCCCAGCATTTT.

V is TRBV28 and J is TRBJ2-3, with D perhaps matching TRBD2 (5 bases). This CDR3 has 16 residues. Germline V gene lookup returns CDR1 MDHEN and CDR2 SYDVKM. V lost 7 bases to trimming and J lost 0 bases, with 17 bases between them. As DNA, the CDR3 is TGTGCCAGCACGGGGTTCGGAAAAAATAGCACAGATACGCAGTATTTT. Protein: CASTGFGKNSTDTQYF.

This clone was seen only once. V gene TRBV28 combines with J gene TRBJ2-3; TRBD1 matches 11 bases. Germline values: CDR1 MDHEN, CDR2 SYDVKM. The CDR3 runs to 13 residues. The J segment lost 7 bases and the V segment lost 9 bases, leaving 6 bases of the junction unmatched. The CDR3 DNA reads as TGTGCCAGTCACGGGACAGGGGGGAATACGCAGTATTTT. Encoded protein: CASHGTGGNTQYF.

The V and J genes are TRBV19 and TRBJ1-5; D is uncertain. Trimming pared 5 bases from V and 9 bases from J, leaving 11 bases between. The CDR3 is made up of 12 amino acids. Germline lookup yields CDR1 LNHDA and CDR2 SQIVND (reference sequence). The CDR3 loop reads CASSVASPPQHF. The CDR3 region has the DNA TGTGCCAGTAGTGTTGCGTCCCCGCCCCAGCATTTT.

The chain uses TRBV6-6 and TRBJ2-1, with 11 nucleotides matching TRBD2. With 6 bases clipped from V and 4 bases from J, the junction kept 2 bases outside the gene matches. The CDR3 contains 14 residues. Germline V lookup: CDR1 MNHNY, CDR2 SVGAGI (reference sequence). The CDR3 DNA reads TGTGCCAGCAGCCGACTAGCGGGATACAATGAGCAGTTCTTC. As protein: CASSRLAGYNEQFF.

Notes on this clone: One end of the junction is discordant with germline, which a read error may explain. The chain couples TRBV14 to TRBJ2-5; a possible D gene is TRBD1 (5 bases). This CDR3 has 14 residues. Per the germline V gene, CDR1 is SGHDN and CDR2 is FVKESK. CDR3 sequence (DNA): TGTGCCAGCAGCCAAGTGGGGCTGCAAGGGACCCAGTACTTC. This sequence encodes CASSQVGLQGTQYF.

The V gene is TRBV30, the J gene TRBJ2-1, with a possible D match to TRBD2 (6 bases). Germline V gives CDR1 GTSNPN, CDR2 SVGIG (reference sequence). This CDR3 is 16 amino acids long. The germline V and J ends were trimmed by 0 bases and 0 bases, with 12 bases remaining between them. CDR3 nucleotides: TGTGCCTGGAGTGTATTCTCAGCGGGCTCCTACAATGAGCAGTTCTTC. The encoded protein is CAWSVFSAGSYNEQFF. The variable domain in full, completed from reference TRBV30 and TRBJ2-1, reads SQTIHQWPATLVQPVGSPLSLECTVEGTSNPNLYWYRQAAGRGLQLLFYSVGIGQISSEVPQNLSASRPQDRQFILSSKKLLLSDSGFYLCAWSVFSAGSYNEQFFGPGTRLTVL.

The chain links TRBV19 to TRBJ2-3, with 13 positions matching TRBD2. V shed 10 bases and J 11 bases; nucleotides not matched to a gene: 6. The CDR3 loop spans 12 amino acids. The V gene's germline CDR1 is LNHDA and CDR2 SQIVND (reference sequence). CDR3 coding DNA: TGTGCCACCGGGACTAGCGGGATTATGCAGTATTTT. Translated: CATGTSGIMQYF.

This rearrangement joins TRBV27 to TRBJ1-5, with D perhaps TRBD1 (6 bases). Per germline, CDR1 MNHEY and CDR2 SMNVEV (reference sequence). The CDR3 extends over 14 amino acids. Trimming left V 5 bases short and J 5 bases short, with 13 bases between. CDR3 DNA sequence: TGTGCCAGCAGTCCAACAGGGCCGGATCAGCCCCAGCATTTT. It encodes CASSPTGPDQPQHF.

This clone was counted only a few times. The J gene is TRBJ1-2, the V gene TRBV5-6, with TRBD1 matching over 11 bases. CDR1 and CDR2 from the germline V gene are SGHDT and YYEEEE. The CDR3 spans 15 residues. V shed 2 bases and J 4 bases; nucleotides not matched to a gene: 4. The CDR3 here is CASSFMDRGPYGYTF. The CDR3, as DNA: TGTGCCAGCAGCTTTATGGACAGGGGGCCCTATGGCTACACCTTC.

The count of this clone is one. The chain couples TRBV28 to TRBJ1-2; TRBD1 matches 7 bases. This CDR3 spans 16 amino acids. With 3 bases clipped from V and 7 bases from J, the junction kept 14 bases outside the gene matches. Per the germline V gene, CDR1 is MDHEN and CDR2 is SYDVKM. In nucleotides, the CDR3 is TGTGCCAGCAGTTTGGATATCCCGGGACAGCGCGGTGGCTACACCTTC. This gives the protein CASSLDIPGQRGGYTF.

This sequence joins TRBV5-1 and TRBJ2-3; 9 bases agree with TRBD1. Trimming cost V 9 bases and J 6 bases; bases outside gene matches: 5. Per the germline V gene, CDR1 is SGHRS and CDR2 is YFSETQ. The CDR3 spans 12 residues. CDR3 amino acids: CATGTGSDTQYF. CDR3 DNA sequence: TGCGCCACGGGGACAGGGTCCGATACGCAGTATTTT.

The V gene is TRBV5-1, the J gene TRBJ1-1, with D possibly TRBD1 on 5 matching bases. The CDR3 has 11 amino acids. CDR1 SGHRS and CDR2 YFSETQ come from the germline V gene. Trimming took 5 bases from V and 5 from J, leaving 7 bases between them. CDR3 coding DNA: TGCGCCAGCAGGGGGCAGACTGAAGCTTTCTTT. It specifies CASRGQTEAFF.

The CDR3 DNA sequence: TGTGCCAGCAGTTTGGGGGGGGCCAGTTACTACGAGCAGTACTTC. This translates into CASSLGGASYYEQYF. This sequence joins TRBV28 and TRBJ2-7; D perhaps matches TRBD2 (7 bases). V lost 3 bases, J lost 3 bases, and 15 bases lay in between. This CDR3 is 15 amino acids long. CDR1 MDHEN and CDR2 SYDVKM come from the germline V gene.

V gene TRBV5-1 combines with J gene TRBJ2-2, with a tentative D call TRBD2 (6 bases). Germline V gives CDR1 SGHRS, CDR2 YFSETQ. V was trimmed by 7 bases and J by 7 bases, leaving 20 bases between them. The CDR3 loop spans 15 amino acids. CDR3 region: CASGGSGGADGELFF. CDR3 nucleotide sequence: TGCGCCAGCGGAGGGTCGGGCGGCGCGGACGGGGAGCTGTTTTTT.

The chain has TRBV24-1 and TRBJ2-1, with D possibly TRBD2 on 5 matching bases. V gave up 2 bases and J gave up 7 bases, with 20 bases separating them. The length of the CDR3 is 17 residues. The germline CDR1 and CDR2 sequences are KGHDR and SFDVKD. CDR3 nucleotides: TGTGCCACCAGTGATTCTTGGACTCCCAAAGATCCTAATGAGCAGTTCTTC. Encoded protein: CATSDSWTPKDPNEQFF.